This T cell receptor beta chain derives from a study of blood T cell repertoires in COVID-19. In the authors' methods: How many nucleated cells were present was estimated from reference gene primer amplification. Profiled with immunoSEQ multiplex PCR; TCRdb holds only in-frame clones, not every one. Clone size and the V and J calls come from that table; the DNA yielded D and trimming. Of around 180,000 clones listed, approximately 79% are singletons. Losses at the gene ends were 8 bases for V and 4 bases for J; bases not matched to a gene: 6. Germline lookup yields CDR1 MGHDK and CDR2 SYGVNS. The CDR3 is made up of 13 amino acids.

The chain combines TRBV25-1 with TRBJ2-7; 9 bases are shared with TRBD1. This TCR derives from an elderly woman with acute or convalescent COVID-19. The sample comprised peripheral blood. The CDR3 loop is CASQDRGVYEQYF. The CDR3 region has the DNA TGTGCCAGCCAGGACAGGGGTGTGTACGAGCAGTACTTC.